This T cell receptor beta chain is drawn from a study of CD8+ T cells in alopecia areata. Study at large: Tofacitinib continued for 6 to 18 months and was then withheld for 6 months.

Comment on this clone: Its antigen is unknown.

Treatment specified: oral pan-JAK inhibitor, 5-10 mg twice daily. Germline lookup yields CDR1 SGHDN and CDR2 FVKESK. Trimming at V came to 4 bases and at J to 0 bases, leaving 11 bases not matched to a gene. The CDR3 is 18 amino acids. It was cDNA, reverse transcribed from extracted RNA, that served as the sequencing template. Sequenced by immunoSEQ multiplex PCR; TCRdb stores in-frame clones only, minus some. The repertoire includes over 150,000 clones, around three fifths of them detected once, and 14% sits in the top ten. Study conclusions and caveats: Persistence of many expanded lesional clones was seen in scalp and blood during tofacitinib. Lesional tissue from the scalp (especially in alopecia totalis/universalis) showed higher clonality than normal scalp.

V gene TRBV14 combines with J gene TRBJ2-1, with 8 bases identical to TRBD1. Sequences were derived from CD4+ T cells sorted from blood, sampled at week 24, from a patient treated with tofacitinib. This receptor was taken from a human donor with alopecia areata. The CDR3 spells CASSRTTGAMSSYNEQFF. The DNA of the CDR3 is TGTGCCAGCAGCCGGACGACAGGGGCGATGAGCTCCTACAATGAGCAGTTCTTC.